These T cell receptor beta chains were read from a single sample in a study of T cell responses to AZD1222 COVID-19 vaccine. The method was immunoSEQ multiplex PCR; TCRdb's version includes in-frame clones alone and lacks a portion of them. The sample consists of roughly 120,000 clones, 70% to 90% of them appearing once. This specimen consisted of peripheral blood, obtained on day 0 of AZD1222 vaccination. Every receptor here comes from an adult in good health. The CDR3 runs from the conserved cysteine through the conserved F or W. The order of the fields is clone size, D gene, J gene, V gene, CDR3 protein, CDR3 DNA. D genes are given only for firm matches. Clone size is shown for a subset of rows, as once, few, many or a class of expanded clone.

. . TRBJ1-2 TRBV24-1 CATSDSGTPYGYTF TGTGCCACCAGTGATTCCGGCACCCCCTATGGCTACACCTTC
. TRBD2 TRBJ2-3 TRBV6-2/TRBV6-3 CASSYWGLAGADTQYF TGTGCCAGCAGTTACTGGGGACTAGCGGGAGCAGATACGCAGTATTTT
once . TRBJ1-1 TRBV30 CACGENTEAFF TGTGCCTGTGGGGAAAACACTGAAGCTTTCTTT
once TRBD1 TRBJ2-7 TRBV3-1/TRBV3-2 CASSQGTGTGLSYEQYF TGTGCCAGCAGCCAAGGCACCGGGACAGGGCTATCCTACGAGCAGTACTTC
. . TRBJ1-6 TRBV27 CASRYGQSYNSPLHF TGTGCCAGCAGGTACGGACAGTCCTATAATTCACCCCTCCACTTT
. TRBD1 TRBJ1-5 TRBV19 CASSRGTGTSNQPQHF TGTGCCAGTAGTAGAGGGACAGGGACGAGCAATCAGCCCCAGCATTTT
. TRBD2 TRBJ2-1 TRBV29-1 CSAVAGVPYNEQFF TGCAGCGCAGTAGCGGGAGTACCCTACAATGAGCAGTTCTTC
. TRBD1 TRBJ2-2 TRBV30 CAWSVTGGTGGELFF TGTGCCTGGAGTGTGACAGGGGGCACAGGCGGGGAGCTGTTTTTT
. TRBD2 TRBJ2-3 TRBV5-6 CASSLGLADWASSTDTQYF TGTGCCAGCAGCTTGGGACTAGCGGATTGGGCGTCTAGCACAGATACGCAGTATTTT
. . TRBJ2-7 TRBV5-4 CASSLGSGPTYEQYF TGTGCCAGCAGCTTGGGAAGCGGACCCACCTACGAGCAGTACTTC
many TRBD2 TRBJ2-5 TRBV11-2 CASSSPMFGAGGRETQYF TGTGCCAGCAGCTCTCCCATGTTCGGGGCGGGAGGTAGGGAGACCCAGTACTTC
. . TRBJ2-1 TRBV7-9 CASSPPVSRDLWDNEQFF TGTGCCAGCAGCCCGCCGGTGTCCCGGGACCTTTGGGACAATGAGCAGTTCTTC
. . TRBJ2-1 TRBV5-4 CASSSLAMGNNEQFF TGTGCCAGCAGCTCCTTAGCCATGGGTAACAATGAGCAGTTCTTC
. . TRBJ2-3 TRBV29-1 CSVEPQRTDTQYF TGCAGCGTTGAACCCCAAAGGACAGATACGCAGTATTTT
. TRBD2 TRBJ2-7 TRBV5-4 CASSRQGGLAGGSEQYF TGTGCCAGCAGCCGCCAGGGCGGACTAGCGGGAGGTAGCGAGCAGTACTTC
. TRBD1 TRBJ1-2 TRBV15 CATSRTSGTGGLGYGYTF TGTGCCACCAGCAGGACCTCCGGGACAGGGGGTCTCGGCTATGGCTACACCTTC
. . TRBJ2-7 TRBV28 CAYLCRGLDTHEQYF .
few TRBD2 TRBJ2-5 TRBV3-1/TRBV3-2 CASSQSGTSGGTQYF TGTGCCAGCAGCCAATCCGGGACCTCGGGGGGGACCCAGTACTTC
. TRBD2 TRBJ2-3 TRBV10-2 CASSVRLAGADTQYF TGCGCCAGCAGTGTTCGACTAGCGGGAGCAGATACGCAGTATTTT
. TRBD1 TRBJ1-3 TRBV5-4 CASSTDRGAPGNTIYF TGTGCCAGCAGCACTGACAGGGGGGCACCTGGAAACACCATATATTTT
. TRBD2 TRBJ2-3 TRBV30 CASAGETAGTSGRVDTQYF TGTGCCTCCGCGGGTGAGACAGCCGGGACTAGCGGGAGAGTAGATACGCAGTATTTT
once . TRBJ1-1 TRBV11-1 CASSLARGNTEAFF TGTGCCAGCAGCTTAGCGCGAGGGAACACTGAAGCTTTCTTT
. TRBD2 TRBJ2-2 TRBV6-5 CASNRLAGNTGELFF TGTGCCAGCAACAGACTAGCGGGGAACACCGGGGAGCTGTTTTTT
. . TRBJ2-7 TRBV3-1/TRBV3-2 CASSQGQGGYEQYF TGTGCCAGCAGCCAAGGGCAGGGAGGATACGAGCAGTACTTC
. TRBD1 TRBJ2-5 TRBV24-1 CATSDPGTGREETQYF TGTGCCACCAGTGATCCCGGGACAGGGCGGGAAGAGACCCAGTACTTC
. TRBD1 TRBJ1-6 TRBV19 CASSTGGESPLHF TGTGCCAGTAGTACAGGGGGCGAATCACCCCTCCACTTT
. . TRBJ1-4 TRBV6-5 CASRVQGLRDEKLFF TGTGCCAGCAGGGTCCAGGGACTAAGGGACGAAAAACTGTTTTTT
. TRBD1 TRBJ2-2 TRBV19 CASSMRDRVNTGELFF TGTGCCAGTAGTATGCGGGACAGGGTGAACACCGGGGAGCTGTTTTTT
. . TRBJ1-4 TRBV5-8 CASSPRRGANEKLFF TGTGCCAGCAGCCCGAGGCGGGGGGCTAATGAAAAACTGTTTTTT
. . TRBJ1-6 TRBV6-6 CASIFREGNNSPLHF TGTGCCAGCATTTTTAGGGAAGGGAACAATTCACCCCTCCACTTT
. TRBD2 TRBJ2-5 TRBV5-4 CASSPTGRGGRETQYF TGTGCCAGCAGCCCCACGGGGCGGGGGGGCCGAGAGACCCAGTACTTC
. TRBD2 TRBJ2-1 TRBV27 CASSSIGGSSYNEQFF TGTGCCAGCAGTTCAATCGGGGGGAGCTCCTACAATGAGCAGTTCTTC
. . TRBJ2-7 TRBV11-2 CASSLLAKGEQYF TGTGCCAGCAGCTTACTAGCGAAAGGCGAGCAGTACTTC
. TRBD1 TRBJ1-5 TRBV28 CASRPGQGDWQPQHF TGTGCCAGCAGACCCGGACAGGGGGATTGGCAGCCCCAGCATTTT
. . TRBJ1-2 TRBV7-9 CASSKRQDYGYTF TGTGCCAGCAGCAAGAGGCAGGACTATGGCTACACCTTC
. TRBD1 TRBJ1-2 TRBV6-1 CASSEGPGQGNYGYTF TGTGCCAGCAGTGAGGGCCCGGGACAGGGTAACTATGGCTACACCTTC
. . TRBJ1-3 TRBV2 CASRPDTGGNTIYF TGTGCCAGCAGACCCGACACGGGTGGAAACACCATATATTTT
. . TRBJ1-2 TRBV7-3 CASSLSASLDHYGYTF TGTGCCAGCAGCTTAAGTGCGTCCCTTGATCACTATGGCTACACCTTC
. . TRBJ1-4 TRBV5-1 CASSQGPGINEKLFF TGCGCCAGCAGCCAGGGTCCGGGGATTAATGAAAAACTGTTTTTT
. . TRBJ1-2 TRBV30 CAWSTGNYGYTF TGTGCCTGGAGTACAGGGAACTATGGCTACACCTTC
. . TRBJ2-3 TRBV18 CASSPQRIPSTDTQYF TGTGCCAGCTCACCACAAAGGATACCAAGCACAGATACGCAGTATTTT
. . TRBJ1-1 TRBV10-3 CAISVGRLNTEAFF TGTGCCATCAGTGTGGGACGCCTGAACACTGAAGCTTTCTTT
. TRBD2 TRBJ2-2 TRBV9 CASSAVAGVGGELFF TGTGCCAGCAGCGCAGTCGCGGGGGTAGGCGGGGAGCTGTTTTTT
. . TRBJ1-4 TRBV27 CASSLWGGGAREKLFF TGTGCCAGCAGTTTATGGGGTGGGGGGGCCCGAGAAAAACTGTTTTTT
. . TRBJ1-3 TRBV19 CASSIDRTGNTIYF TGTGCCAGTAGTATCGACAGAACTGGAAACACCATATATTTT
. . TRBJ2-7 TRBV5-1 CASSRTIGGSSYEQYF TGCGCCAGCAGCCGTACTATCGGGGGTAGCTCCTACGAGCAGTACTTC
. . TRBJ1-2 TRBV30 CAWSYPGGGYTF TGTGCCTGGAGTTACCCCGGTGGGGGCTACACCTTC
. . TRBJ1-5 TRBV7-2 CASSLFASGGYSNQPQHF TGTGCCAGCAGCTTATTTGCCAGCGGCGGATATAGCAATCAGCCCCAGCATTTT
. . TRBJ2-2 TRBV12-5 CASEGTNTGELFF TGTGCTAGTGAAGGGACCAACACCGGGGAGCTGTTTTTT
. TRBD1 TRBJ1-5 TRBV10-3 CATRAGTDLNQPQHF TGTGCCACAAGAGCCGGGACAGACTTAAATCAGCCCCAGCATTTT
. TRBD1 TRBJ2-1 TRBV3-1/TRBV3-2 CASSPGTGYNEQFF TGTGCCAGCAGCCCCGGGACAGGTTACAATGAGCAGTTCTTC
. . TRBJ2-3 TRBV20-1 CSARGGPRGYF TGCAGTGCTAGAGGGGGCCCAAGGGGGTATTTT
. . TRBJ2-1 TRBV24-1 CATSDPQRGDEQFF TGTGCCACCAGTGACCCCCAGAGGGGTGATGAGCAGTTCTTC
. . TRBJ2-6 TRBV28 CASSLMRSSGANVLTF TGTGCCAGCAGTTTAATGCGTTCCTCTGGGGCCAACGTCCTGACTTTC
. TRBD2 TRBJ2-7 TRBV6-5 CASSYSRSSGSYEQYF TGTGCCAGCAGTTACTCGAGGTCTAGCGGTTCCTACGAGCAGTACTTC
. TRBD1 TRBJ1-2 TRBV6-5 CASRQTGRPRGYTF TGTGCCAGCAGACAGACAGGGAGGCCTCGGGGCTACACCTTC
. . TRBJ2-7 TRBV5-1 CASSSTHPTYEQYF TGCGCCAGCAGCTCGACACACCCCACCTACGAGCAGTACTTC
few . TRBJ2-2 TRBV10-3 CAISGELNTGELFF TGTGCCATCAGTGGAGAGTTAAACACCGGGGAGCTGTTTTTT
. . TRBJ2-7 TRBV5-1 CASSLGVAATYEQYF TGCGCCAGCAGCTTGGGAGTAGCGGCCACCTACGAGCAGTACTTC